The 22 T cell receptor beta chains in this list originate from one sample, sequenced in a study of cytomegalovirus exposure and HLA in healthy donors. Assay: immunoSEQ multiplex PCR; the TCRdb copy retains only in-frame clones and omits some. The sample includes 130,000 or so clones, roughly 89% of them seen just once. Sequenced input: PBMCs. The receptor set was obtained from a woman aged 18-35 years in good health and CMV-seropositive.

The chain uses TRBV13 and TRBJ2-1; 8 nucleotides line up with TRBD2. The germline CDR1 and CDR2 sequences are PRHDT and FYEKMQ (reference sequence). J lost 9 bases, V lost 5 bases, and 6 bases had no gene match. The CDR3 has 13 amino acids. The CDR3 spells CASSLGGAGEQFF. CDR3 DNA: TGTGCCAGCAGCCTCGGGGGGGCGGGTGAGCAGTTCTTC.

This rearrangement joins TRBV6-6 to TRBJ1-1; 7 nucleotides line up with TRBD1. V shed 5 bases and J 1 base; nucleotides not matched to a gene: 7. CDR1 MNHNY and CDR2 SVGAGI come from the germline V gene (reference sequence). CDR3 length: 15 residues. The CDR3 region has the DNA TGTGCCAGCAGTCCACAGGGGACTCCGAACACTGAAGCTTTCTTT. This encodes CASSPQGTPNTEAFF.

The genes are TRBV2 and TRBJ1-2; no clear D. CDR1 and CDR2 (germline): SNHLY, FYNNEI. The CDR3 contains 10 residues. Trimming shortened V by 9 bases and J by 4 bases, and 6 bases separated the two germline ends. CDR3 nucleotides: TGTGCCAGTTCGTCCTATGGCTACACCTTC. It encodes CASSSYGYTF.

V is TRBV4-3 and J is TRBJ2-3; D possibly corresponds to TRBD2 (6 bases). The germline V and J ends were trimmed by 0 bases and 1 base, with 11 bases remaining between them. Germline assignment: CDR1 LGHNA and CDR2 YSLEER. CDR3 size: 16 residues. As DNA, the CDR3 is TGCGCCAGCAGCCAAGATAGAACGGGGGGCACAGATACGCAGTATTTT. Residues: CASSQDRTGGTDTQYF.

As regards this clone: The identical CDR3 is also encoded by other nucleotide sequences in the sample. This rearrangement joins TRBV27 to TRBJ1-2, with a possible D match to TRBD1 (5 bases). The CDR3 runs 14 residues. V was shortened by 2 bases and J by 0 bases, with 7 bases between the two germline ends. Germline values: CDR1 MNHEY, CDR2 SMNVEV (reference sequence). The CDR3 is CASSLDRSNYGYTF. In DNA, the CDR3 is TGTGCCAGCAGTTTAGACAGATCTAACTATGGCTACACCTTC.

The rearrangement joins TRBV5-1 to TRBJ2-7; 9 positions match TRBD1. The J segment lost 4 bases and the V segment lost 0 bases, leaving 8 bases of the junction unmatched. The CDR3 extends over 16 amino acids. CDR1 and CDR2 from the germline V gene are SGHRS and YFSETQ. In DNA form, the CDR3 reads TGCGCCAGCAGCTTGGCCCAAGGGACAGGGCAATACGAGCAGTACTTC. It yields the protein CASSLAQGTGQYEQYF. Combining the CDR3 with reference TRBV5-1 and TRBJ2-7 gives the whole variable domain KAGVTQTPRYLIKTRGQQVTLSCSPISGHRSVSWYQQTPGQGLQFLFEYFSETQRNKGNFPGRFSGRQFSNSRSEMNVSTLELGDSALYLCASSLAQGTGQYEQYFGPGTRLTVT.

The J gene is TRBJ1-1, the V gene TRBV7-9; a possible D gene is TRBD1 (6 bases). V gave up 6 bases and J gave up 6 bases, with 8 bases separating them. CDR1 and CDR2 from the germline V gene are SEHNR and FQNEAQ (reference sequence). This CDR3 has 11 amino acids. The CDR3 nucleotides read TGTGCCAGCAGGGACAGATCTGAAGCTTTCTTT. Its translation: CASRDRSEAFF.

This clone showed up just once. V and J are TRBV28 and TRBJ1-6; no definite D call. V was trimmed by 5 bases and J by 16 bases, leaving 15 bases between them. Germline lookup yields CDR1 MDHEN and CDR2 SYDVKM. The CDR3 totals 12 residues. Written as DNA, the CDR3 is TGTGCCAGCAGTCCCCGGACTTTTCGTCTCCACTTT. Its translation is CASSPRTFRLHF.

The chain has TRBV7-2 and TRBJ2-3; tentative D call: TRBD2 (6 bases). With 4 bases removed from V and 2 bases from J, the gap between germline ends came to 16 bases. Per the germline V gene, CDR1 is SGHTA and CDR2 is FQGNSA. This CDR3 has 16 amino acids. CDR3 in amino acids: CASSSARDWDTDTQYF. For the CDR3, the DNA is TGTGCCAGCAGCTCAGCCCGGGACTGGGACACAGATACGCAGTATTTT. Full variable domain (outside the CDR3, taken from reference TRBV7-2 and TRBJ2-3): GAGVSQSPSNKVTEKGKDVELRCDPISGHTALYWYRQSLGQGLEFLIYFQGNSAPDKSGLPSDRFSAERTGGSVSTLTIQRTQQEDSAVYLCASSSARDWDTDTQYFGPGTRLTVL.

DNA of the CDR3: TGTGCCAGCAGCTTATACGGGAACACTGAAGCTTTCTTT. It is translated as CASSLYGNTEAFF. This sequence joins TRBV7-3 and TRBJ1-1; D is undetermined. The germline V and J ends were trimmed by 2 bases and 1 base, with 5 bases remaining between them. The CDR3 loop spans 13 amino acids. Looked up from germline, CDR1 is SGHTA and CDR2 is FQGTGA.

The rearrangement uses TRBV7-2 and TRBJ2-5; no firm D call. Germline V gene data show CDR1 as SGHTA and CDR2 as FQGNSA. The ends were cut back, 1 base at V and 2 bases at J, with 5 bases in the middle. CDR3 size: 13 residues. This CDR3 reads CASSLGYQETQYF. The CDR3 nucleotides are TGTGCCAGCAGCTTAGGCTATCAAGAGACCCAGTACTTC.

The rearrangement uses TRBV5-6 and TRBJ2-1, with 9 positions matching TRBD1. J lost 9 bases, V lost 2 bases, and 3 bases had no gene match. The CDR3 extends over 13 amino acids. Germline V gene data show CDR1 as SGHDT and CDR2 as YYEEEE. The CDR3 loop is CASSFTGGSEQFF. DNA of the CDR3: TGTGCCAGCAGCTTCACAGGGGGCAGTGAGCAGTTCTTC.

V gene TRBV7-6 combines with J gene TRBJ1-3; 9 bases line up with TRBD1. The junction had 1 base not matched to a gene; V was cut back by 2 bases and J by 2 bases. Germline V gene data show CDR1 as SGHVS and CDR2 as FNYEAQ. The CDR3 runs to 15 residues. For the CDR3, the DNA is TGTGCCAGCAGCTTAAACAGGGGGCCTGGAAACACCATATATTTT. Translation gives CASSLNRGPGNTIYF. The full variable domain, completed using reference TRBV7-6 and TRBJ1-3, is GAGVSQSPRYKVTKRGQDVALRCDPISGHVSLYWYRQALGQGPEFLTYFNYEAQQDKSGLPNDRFSAERPEGSISTLTIQRTEQRDSAMYRCASSLNRGPGNTIYFGEGSWLTVV.

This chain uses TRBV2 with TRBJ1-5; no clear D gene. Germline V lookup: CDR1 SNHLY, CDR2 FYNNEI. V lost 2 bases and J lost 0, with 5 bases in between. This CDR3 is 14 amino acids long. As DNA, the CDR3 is TGTGCCAGCAGTGAAATCTATAGCAATCAGCCCCAGCATTTT. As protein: CASSEIYSNQPQHF.

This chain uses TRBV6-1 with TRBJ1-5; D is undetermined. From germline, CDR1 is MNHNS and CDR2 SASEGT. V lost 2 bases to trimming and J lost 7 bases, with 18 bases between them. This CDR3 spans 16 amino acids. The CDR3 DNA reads TGTGCCAGCAGTGAAAAAGGAGCAGTTTTTGGACAGCCCCAGCATTTT. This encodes CASSEKGAVFGQPQHF.

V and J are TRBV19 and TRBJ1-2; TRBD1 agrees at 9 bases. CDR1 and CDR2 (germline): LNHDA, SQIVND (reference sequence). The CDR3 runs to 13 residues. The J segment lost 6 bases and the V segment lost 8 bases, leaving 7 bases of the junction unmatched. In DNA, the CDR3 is TGTGCCAGTGATGGACAGGGGATCCATGGCTACACCTTC. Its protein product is CASDGQGIHGYTF.

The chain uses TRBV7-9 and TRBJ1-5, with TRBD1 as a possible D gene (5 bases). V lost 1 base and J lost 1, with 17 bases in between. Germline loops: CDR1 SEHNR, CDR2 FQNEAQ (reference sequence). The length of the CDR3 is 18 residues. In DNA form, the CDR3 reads TGTGCCAGCAGCTTAGTATCGGGCAGGGTCCGGAGCAATCAGCCCCAGCATTTT. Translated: CASSLVSGRVRSNQPQHF. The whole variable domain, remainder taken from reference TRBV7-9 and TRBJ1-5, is DTGVSQNPRHKITKRGQNVTFRCDPISEHNRLYWYRQTLGQGPEFLTYFQNEAQLEKSRLLSDRFSAERPKGSFSTLEIQRTEQGDSAMYLCASSLVSGRVRSNQPQHFGDGTRLSIL.

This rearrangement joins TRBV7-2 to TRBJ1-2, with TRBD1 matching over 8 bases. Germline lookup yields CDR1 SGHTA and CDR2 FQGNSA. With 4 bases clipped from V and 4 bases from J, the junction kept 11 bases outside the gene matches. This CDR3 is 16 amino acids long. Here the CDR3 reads CASSSLARTGSYGYTF. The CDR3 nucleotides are TGTGCCAGCAGCTCCCTTGCCCGGACAGGGTCCTATGGCTACACCTTC.

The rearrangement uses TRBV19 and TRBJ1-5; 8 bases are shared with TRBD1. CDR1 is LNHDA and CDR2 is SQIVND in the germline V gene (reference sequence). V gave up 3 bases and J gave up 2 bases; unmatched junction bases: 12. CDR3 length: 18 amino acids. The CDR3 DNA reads TGTGCCAGTAGTATCCAGCATCAAGCAGGGGGCCGCAATCAGCCCCAGCATTTT. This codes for CASSIQHQAGGRNQPQHF.

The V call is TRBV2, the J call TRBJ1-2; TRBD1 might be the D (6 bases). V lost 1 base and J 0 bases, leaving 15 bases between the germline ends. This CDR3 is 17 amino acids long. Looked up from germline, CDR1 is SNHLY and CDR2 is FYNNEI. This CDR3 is CASSEEGGALPNYGYTF. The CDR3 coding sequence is TGTGCCAGCAGTGAAGAAGGGGGGGCACTACCTAACTATGGCTACACCTTC.

The CDR3 DNA reads as TGTGCCAGCAGTTTAAGGGGTGGGGTTCAGTTGGCCCAGTACTTC. Protein product: CASSLRGGVQLAQYF. V and J are TRBV27 and TRBJ2-5; possible D gene TRBD1, 5 bases. The germline CDR1 and CDR2 sequences are MNHEY and SMNVEV (reference sequence). The CDR3 sequence is 15 residues long. V was clipped by 2 bases and J by 9 bases, with 19 bases between them.

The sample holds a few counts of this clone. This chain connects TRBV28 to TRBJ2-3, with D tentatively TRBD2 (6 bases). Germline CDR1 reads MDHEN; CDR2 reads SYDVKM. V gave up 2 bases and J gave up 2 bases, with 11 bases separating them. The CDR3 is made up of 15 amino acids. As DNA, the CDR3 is TGTGCCAGCAGTTTAAGAGCGGACTACACAGATACGCAGTATTTT. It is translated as CASSLRADYTDTQYF.